The 25 T cell receptor beta chains given below trace back to one sample, sequenced in a study of blood T cell repertoires in COVID-19. Some clones are missing from TCRdb's copy, which holds only in-frame ones; the method was immunoSEQ multiplex PCR. The repertoire holds about 51,000 clones, with about 86% as singletons. Sequences were obtained from peripheral blood. The receptors here all came from a man aged 55-75 years with acute or convalescent COVID-19.

The rearrangement links TRBV18 to TRBJ2-7, with 8 bases matching TRBD1. Germline V lookup: CDR1 KGHSH, CDR2 LQKENI. The J segment lost 5 bases and the V segment lost 6 bases, leaving 6 bases of the junction unmatched. CDR3 size: 13 residues. CDR3 sequence: CASSLGQGNEQYF. CDR3 nucleotides: TGTGCCAGCTCCCTCGGACAGGGTAACGAGCAGTACTTC. The full variable domain, with the rest looked up from reference TRBV18 and TRBJ2-7, is NAGVMQNPRHLVRRRGQEARLRCSPMKGHSHVYWYRQLPEEGLKFMVYLQKENIIDESGMPKERFSAEFPKEGPSILRIQQVVRGDSAAYFCASSLGQGNEQYFGPGTRLTVT.

The chain has TRBV29-1 and TRBJ2-1, with a weak D call TRBD2 (7 bases). The V end lost 6 bases, the J end lost 4 bases, and 13 bases lay between the germline ends. The CDR3 sequence is 13 residues long. Germline loops: CDR1 SQVTM, CDR2 ANQGSEA. CDR3 sequence (DNA): TGCAGCGTAGGCGGGGGCCGGTACAATGAGCAGTTCTTC. Translation gives CSVGGGRYNEQFF.

The chain links TRBV27 to TRBJ2-2, with 8 positions matching TRBD2. Germline lookup yields CDR1 MNHEY and CDR2 SMNVEV (reference sequence). Trimming removed 5 bases from V and 0 bases from J; junction bases left unmatched: 2. CDR3 length: 15 residues. The CDR3 DNA reads TGTGCCAGCAGTCCGGGACTAGCGAACACCGGGGAGCTGTTTTTT. As protein: CASSPGLANTGELFF.

The chain has TRBV11-2 and TRBJ2-3; a weak D match, TRBD1 (6 bases). CDR1 is SGHAT, CDR2 FQNNGV, per germline. The CDR3 totals 14 residues. V was cut by 0 bases and J by 6 bases, with 10 bases left in between. CDR3 sequence (DNA): TGTGCCAGCAGCTTAGATTATACAGGGGATACGCAGTATTTT. Its protein product is CASSLDYTGDTQYF.

The V and J genes are TRBV27 and TRBJ2-5; 10 bases are a match to TRBD1. Germline values: CDR1 MNHEY, CDR2 SMNVEV (reference sequence). With 5 bases clipped from V and 5 bases from J, the junction kept 5 bases outside the gene matches. This CDR3 comprises 14 residues. The CDR3 loop reads CASSVDRGIETQYF. CDR3 bases: TGTGCCAGCAGTGTGGACAGGGGGATTGAGACCCAGTACTTC.

This clone has only one observation. The chain employs TRBV6-1 and TRBJ1-5, with 9 nucleotides matching TRBD1. With V trimmed by 2 bases and J by 7 bases, 9 bases remained unmatched. From germline, CDR1 is MNHNS and CDR2 SASEGT. The CDR3 has 16 amino acids. CDR3 bases: TGTGCCAGCAGTGAATGGGGACAGGGAAGAGGACAGCCCCAGCATTTT. This encodes CASSEWGQGRGQPQHF.

Only one count was recorded for this clone. V and J are TRBV19 and TRBJ1-1, with 7 bases fitting TRBD1. J lost 0 bases, V lost 5 bases, and 6 bases had no gene match. Germline CDR1 reads LNHDA; CDR2 reads SQIVND (reference sequence). The length of the CDR3 is 15 residues. The CDR3 DNA follows: TGTGCCAGTAGTGTGGGACAGATGGTGAACACTGAAGCTTTCTTT. It specifies CASSVGQMVNTEAFF.

The chain uses TRBV7-2 and TRBJ2-2, with D unclear. With 5 bases removed from V and 6 bases from J, the gap between germline ends came to 10 bases. The CDR3 has 13 amino acids. Germline V lookup: CDR1 SGHTA, CDR2 FQGNSA. Here the CDR3 reads CASSPSFAGELFF. The CDR3 nucleotides read TGTGCCAGCAGCCCGTCTTTTGCCGGGGAGCTGTTTTTT.

The chain combines TRBV10-2 with TRBJ1-2; weak D call: TRBD1 (6 bases). This CDR3 is 14 amino acids long. The germline V and J ends were trimmed by 6 bases and 5 bases, with 16 bases remaining between them. The germline V gene has CDR1 WSHSY and CDR2 SAAADI. CDR3 sequence: CASRQGQFGYGYTF. The CDR3 coding sequence is TGCGCCAGCAGGCAGGGGCAGTTTGGGTATGGCTACACCTTC.

The rearrangement links TRBV19 to TRBJ1-2, with 7 bases fitting TRBD1. With V trimmed by 4 bases and J by 4 bases, 9 bases remained unmatched. This CDR3 spans 15 amino acids. Germline-derived CDR1 and CDR2 are LNHDA and SQIVND (reference sequence). The CDR3 sequence: CASSTLGQGGYGYTF. Written as DNA, the CDR3 is TGTGCCAGTAGTACTCTGGGCCAGGGGGGCTATGGCTACACCTTC.

The gene calls are TRBV6-5 and TRBJ2-5, with D maybe TRBD2 (7 bases). This CDR3 contains 15 residues. Germline V gives CDR1 MNHEY, CDR2 SVGAGI. Deletions cut 6 bases from V and 4 bases from J, with 18 bases between. CDR3 DNA sequence: TGTGCCAGCAGCCTAGGGGGAGGGCCGGGAGAGACCCAGTACTTC. Amino acid sequence: CASSLGGGPGETQYF.

V usage is TRBV6-5 and J usage is TRBJ1-6; D gene ambiguous. Germline CDR1 MNHEY, CDR2 SVGAGI. Trimming stripped 6 bases from V and 11 bases from J, with 11 bases between. The CDR3 sequence is 12 residues long. CDR3 loop: CASRVASAPLHF. The CDR3 DNA is TGTGCCAGCAGGGTCGCTTCGGCACCCCTCCACTTT.

This rearrangement joins TRBV5-5 to TRBJ2-7; 7 positions match TRBD2. Unmatched junction bases numbered 2, after V lost 2 bases and J lost 0 bases. The germline V gene has CDR1 SGHKS and CDR2 YYEKEE (reference sequence). The CDR3 loop spans 14 amino acids. CDR3 bases: TGTGCCAGCAGCTTTGGGGACTACTCCTACGAGCAGTACTTC. This sequence encodes CASSFGDYSYEQYF. Combining the CDR3 with reference TRBV5-5 and TRBJ2-7 gives the whole variable domain DAGVTQSPTHLIKTRGQQVTLRCSPISGHKSVSWYQQVLGQGPQFIFQYYEKEERGRGNFPDRFSARQFPNYSSELNVNALLLGDSALYLCASSFGDYSYEQYFGPGTRLTVT.

This chain connects TRBV7-2 to TRBJ1-1; tentatively, D is TRBD1 (5 bases). The ends were cut back, 2 bases at V and 4 bases at J, with 8 bases in the middle. CDR1 and CDR2 from the germline V gene are SGHTA and FQGNSA. The CDR3 loop spans 13 amino acids. CDR3 sequence reads: CASSLLGGTEAFF. DNA for the CDR3: TGTGCCAGCAGCTTACTGGGGGGCACTGAAGCTTTCTTT.

The CDR3 region has the DNA TGTGCCAGCAGCTCGGACAGAGTTGTCTACGAGCAGTACTTC. Translation: CASSSDRVVYEQYF. This chain uses TRBV5-4 with TRBJ2-7; TRBD1 might be the D (6 bases). This CDR3 is 14 amino acids long. CDR1 is SGHNT and CDR2 is YYREEE in the germline V gene (reference sequence). V lost 3 bases and J lost 3, with 13 bases in between.

CDR3 loop: CASSQGGTSPYNEQFF. The CDR3 bases are TGTGCCAGCAGCCAGGGAGGGACTAGCCCCTACAATGAGCAGTTCTTC. The chain joins TRBV3-1 (or the pseudogene TRBV3-2) to TRBJ2-1, with TRBD2 matching 9 bases. Per the germline V gene, CDR1 is LGHDT and CDR2 is YNNKEL (reference sequence). Losses at the gene ends were 3 bases for V and 2 bases for J; bases not matched to a gene: 5. The CDR3 loop spans 16 amino acids.

This rearrangement joins TRBV7-2 to TRBJ2-1; 10 bases are shared with TRBD1. The germline gives CDR1 SGHTA, CDR2 FQGNSA. This CDR3 is built from 15 residues. The junction had 8 bases not matched to a gene; V was cut back by 5 bases and J by 7 bases. CDR3 nucleotide sequence: TGTGCCAGCAGCGCCAGGACAGGGGGTCGAAATGAGCAGTTCTTC. It codes for CASSARTGGRNEQFF.

The chain is built from TRBV2 and TRBJ1-4; 12 bases match TRBD1. Germline V CDR1 and CDR2: SNHLY, FYNNEI. CDR3 size: 15 residues. The J segment lost 3 bases and the V segment lost 8 bases, leaving 4 bases of the junction unmatched. CDR3 loop: CASRDRGLANEKLFF. The CDR3 DNA reads as TGTGCCAGCCGGGACAGGGGGCTCGCTAATGAAAAACTGTTTTTT.

V gene TRBV7-6 combines with J gene TRBJ2-1, with TRBD2 matching 15 bases. Germline loops: CDR1 SGHVS, CDR2 FNYEAQ. The CDR3 sequence is 15 residues long. V lost 5 bases to trimming and J lost 9 bases; unmatched junction nucleotides: 5. In DNA form, the CDR3 reads TGTGCCAGCAGCCCCCGGACTAGCGGGGGGGGTGAGCAGTTCTTC. It is translated as CASSPRTSGGGEQFF.

This clone came up a few times. The chain has TRBV6-5 and TRBJ1-1; D may be TRBD1 (6 bases). The CDR3 has 15 amino acids. V was cut by 6 bases and J by 4 bases, with 18 bases left in between. In germline, CDR1 is MNHEY, CDR2 SVGAGI. The CDR3 protein is CASRKTTGYGTEAFF. For the CDR3, the DNA is TGTGCCAGCAGAAAAACAACAGGGTACGGCACTGAAGCTTTCTTT.

CDR3 sequence (DNA): TGTGCCAGCAGCCAACATACAGGGGATCTCCATACGCAGTATTTT. It is translated as CASSQHTGDLHTQYF. The chain combines TRBV3-1 (or the pseudogene TRBV3-2) with TRBJ2-3; 7 positions match TRBD1. The CDR3 has 15 amino acids. From germline, CDR1 is LGHDT and CDR2 YNNKEL (reference sequence). V gave up 2 bases and J gave up 7 bases; unmatched junction bases: 9.

V is TRBV6-5 and J is TRBJ2-5, with 9 bases fitting TRBD2. V dropped 6 bases and J dropped 5; count of bases not matched to a gene: 4. Germline-derived CDR1 and CDR2 are MNHEY and SVGAGI. The CDR3 loop spans 13 amino acids. The CDR3 region is CASRVAGAETQYF. The CDR3 DNA reads TGTGCCAGCAGGGTAGCGGGAGCGGAGACCCAGTACTTC.

This rearrangement joins TRBV7-9 to TRBJ1-2, with 8 bases matching TRBD1. The CDR3 is made up of 14 amino acids. Germline assignment: CDR1 SEHNR and CDR2 FQNEAQ (reference sequence). The ends lost 6 bases at V and 0 bases at J; junction bases unmatched: 3. This CDR3 reads CASREQGANYGYTF. The CDR3 nucleotides read TGTGCCAGCAGGGAACAGGGGGCTAACTATGGCTACACCTTC.

This clone showed up just a few times. The chain has TRBV9 and TRBJ2-7, with 9 bases matching TRBD1. There are 14 residues in the CDR3. The junction had 7 bases not matched to a gene; V was cut back by 4 bases and J by 5 bases. Germline CDR1 SGDLS, CDR2 YYNGEE. The DNA of the CDR3 is TGTGCCAGCAGCCCTGGGACAGGGTATAACGAGCAGTACTTC. This codes for CASSPGTGYNEQYF.

The J gene is TRBJ2-7, the V gene TRBV29-1; tentative D call: TRBD2 (5 bases). The CDR3 has 14 amino acids. The V end was cut by 2 bases, the J end by 3 bases, with 14 bases between. CDR1 and CDR2 from the germline V gene are SQVTM and ANQGSEA. CDR3 coding DNA: TGCAGCGTTGAACTCCTTCGGGGAAGCTACGAGCAGTACTTC. Residues: CSVELLRGSYEQYF.